Presented here are 23 T cell receptor beta chains from one specimen sequenced in a study of early T cells in non-severe SARS-CoV-2 infection. Using its own MiXCR run on the 5' RACE reads, TCRdb lists one record per CDR3 protein. The sample records 100,000 or so distinct CDR3 sequences, 16% being singletons. Sequenced material: whole blood, taken at baseline. The source of these receptors is an adult who was a healthcare worker with PCR-confirmed SARS-CoV-2 infection or an uninfected control (not recorded which).

The rearrangement links TRBV5-6 to TRBJ2-7; D is undetermined. CDR3 length equals 11 residues. V was pared by 2 bases and J by 7 bases, with 7 bases between. CDR1 and CDR2 (germline): SGHDT, YYEEEE. The CDR3 region has the DNA TGTGCCAGCAGCTTCGTTCGAGAGCAGTACTTC. The encoded protein is CASSFVREQYF.

This clonotype appeared many times. The chain employs TRBV6-1 and TRBJ2-3; D is undetermined. V was cut by 2 bases and J by 6 bases, with 9 bases left in between. CDR3 length equals 13 residues. The germline V gene has CDR1 MNHNS and CDR2 SASEGT. The CDR3 region is CASSETTADTQYF. In nucleotides, the CDR3 is TGTGCCAGCAGTGAAACCACAGCGGATACGCAGTATTTT.

The table lists this clonotype with a few counts. CDR3 in amino acids: CSARDAGNQPQHF. CDR3 nucleotide sequence: TGCAGTGCTAGGGACGCGGGGAATCAGCCCCAGCATTTT. The chain links TRBV20-1 to TRBJ1-5; D unresolved. The CDR3 covers 13 residues. V gave up 3 bases and J gave up 4 bases, with 10 bases separating them. The V gene's germline CDR1 is DFQATT and CDR2 SNEGSKA (reference sequence).

The sample holds a few counts of this clonotype. V is TRBV6-2 or TRBV6-3 and J is TRBJ2-7; D might be TRBD1 or TRBD2, each matching 5 bases. The germline CDR1 and CDR2 sequences are MNHEY and SVGEGT. The CDR3 length is 14 residues. V lost 7 bases and J lost 3, with 16 bases in between. The CDR3 bases are TGTGCCAGCACCCCGTCGTGGGGGAGCTACGAGCAGTACTTC. Protein: CASTPSWGSYEQYF.

The chain couples TRBV27 to TRBJ2-7; possibly TRBD1 or TRBD2 for D (5 bases each). The CDR3 has 14 amino acids. Germline CDR1 and CDR2: MNHEY and SMNVEV (reference sequence). V was cut by 5 bases and J by 7 bases, with 18 bases left in between. This chain's CDR3 is CASSLRDRPDEQYF. In nucleotides, the CDR3 is TGTGCCAGCAGTCTTAGGGACCGCCCGGATGAGCAGTACTTC.

This clonotype was counted ten times or more. The chain employs TRBV27 and TRBJ2-1; D is possibly TRBD1 or TRBD2 (7 bases each). There are 13 residues in the CDR3. CDR1 MNHEY and CDR2 SMNVEV come from the germline V gene (reference sequence). Between the trimmed V and J ends, which lost 5 bases and 14 bases, there was a span of 19 bases. The CDR3 loop is CASSPWTGREEFF. The DNA for the CDR3 is TGTGCCAGCAGTCCCTGGACAGGCCGGGAGGAGTTCTTC.

The chain links TRBV7-9 to TRBJ2-2, with 13 bases that match TRBD2. V gave up 4 bases and J gave up 7 bases; unmatched junction bases: 3. CDR3 length: 15 amino acids. Germline CDR1 reads SEHNR; CDR2 reads FQNEAQ (reference sequence). The CDR3 loop is CASSSGTSGNGELFF. In DNA, the CDR3 is TGTGCCAGCAGCTCCGGGACTAGCGGGAACGGGGAGCTGTTTTTT.

This clonotype was picked up a small number of times. This chain joins TRBV7-8 and TRBJ2-7; D may be TRBD1 or TRBD2 (5 bases each). The germline V and J ends were trimmed by 1 base and 4 bases, with 14 bases remaining between them. Germline loops: CDR1 SGHVS, CDR2 FQNEAQ. This CDR3 has 15 residues. CDR3 coding DNA: TGTGCCAGCAGCTTAGGGACGGGACGGCTATACGAGCAGTACTTC. It is translated as CASSLGTGRLYEQYF.

This clonotype has just a few counts. V is TRBV7-8 and J is TRBJ2-2, with 9 bases identical to TRBD2. Per germline, CDR1 SGHVS and CDR2 FQNEAQ. The CDR3 runs 16 residues. The trim removed 3 bases at V and 3 bases at J, leaving 5 bases unmatched. Written as DNA, the CDR3 is TGTGCCAGCAGCTTTCCGGGACTAGCAGACACCGGGGAGCTGTTTTTT. This codes for CASSFPGLADTGELFF.

Only a few counts were recorded for this clonotype. The chain couples TRBV18 to TRBJ2-7; no definite D call. Germline CDR1 reads KGHSH; CDR2 reads LQKENI. This CDR3 has 15 amino acids. Trimming removed 4 bases from V and 0 bases from J, with 13 bases in between. The DNA for the CDR3 is TGTGCCAGCTCACACCGGGCCTCGACCTCCTACGAGCAGTACTTC. The encoded protein is CASSHRASTSYEQYF.

The CDR3 sequence: CASSPRSDRSYGYTF. The CDR3 DNA reads TGTGCCAGCAGCCCGAGATCAGACAGGAGCTATGGCTACACCTTC. The genes are TRBV21-1 and TRBJ1-2; the table's D call, TRBD1, was not checked against the DNA. TRBV21-1 has pseudogene status. CDR3 length: 15 amino acids.

In this sample, this clonotype turned up a few times. The V and J genes are TRBV27 and TRBJ2-7, with 8 bases lining up with TRBD2. The length of the CDR3 is 15 residues. Germline V gene data show CDR1 as MNHEY and CDR2 as SMNVEV (reference sequence). V gave up 4 bases and J gave up 2 bases; unmatched junction bases: 7. CDR3 sequence: CASSSRVGRAYEQYF. The DNA for the CDR3 is TGTGCCAGCAGTTCCCGCGTCGGGAGGGCCTACGAGCAGTACTTC.

This clonotype occurred a few times. This rearrangement joins TRBV5-6 to TRBJ2-7, with a tentative D call TRBD1 (6 bases). There are 15 residues in the CDR3. Germline V gene data show CDR1 as SGHDT and CDR2 as YYEEEE. V gave up 0 bases and J gave up 4 bases, with 14 bases separating them. The CDR3 is CASSLETGKTYEQYF. DNA for the CDR3: TGTGCCAGCAGCTTGGAAACAGGGAAAACTTACGAGCAGTACTTC.

This clonotype showed up just a few times. This chain joins TRBV28 and TRBJ2-7; TRBD1 matches at 7 bases. After removal of 4 bases from V and 4 bases from J, the junction contained 7 bases not matched to a gene. Germline assignment: CDR1 MDHEN and CDR2 SYDVKM. The CDR3 sequence is 14 residues long. The CDR3 region is CASSSPTGDYEQYF. DNA for the CDR3: TGTGCCAGCAGTTCTCCTACAGGGGATTACGAGCAGTACTTC.

This clonotype was seen many times. The chain recombines TRBV15 with TRBJ2-1, with 9 bases fitting TRBD2. With 2 bases clipped from V and 4 bases from J, the junction kept 3 bases outside the gene matches. CDR3 length: 15 amino acids. The germline V gene encodes CDR1 LNHNV and CDR2 YYDKDF (reference sequence). CDR3 sequence: CATSRSSGRYNEQFF. CDR3 in DNA: TGTGCCACCAGCAGAAGCAGCGGGAGGTACAATGAGCAGTTCTTC.

This clonotype has only a few counts. The rearrangement links TRBV7-2 to TRBJ2-5; 7 bases align to TRBD2. CDR1 is SGHTA, CDR2 FQGNSA, per germline. Losses at the gene ends were 5 bases for V and 0 bases for J; bases not matched to a gene: 9. CDR3 length: 16 residues. The DNA for the CDR3 is TGTGCCAGCAGCCTCCTGGTGGGGGGGTACCAAGAGACCCAGTACTTC. Amino acids: CASSLLVGGYQETQYF.

This clonotype was counted between two and nine times. The J gene is TRBJ2-7, the V gene TRBV10-2; 12 bases map to TRBD2. The V gene end was trimmed by 7 bases and the J gene end by 0 bases; junction bases not matched to a gene: 7. The germline CDR1 and CDR2 sequences are WSHSY and SAAADI. The CDR3 covers 16 residues. The CDR3 region is CASKTSGSRSSYEQYF. CDR3 nucleotides: TGCGCCAGCAAGACTAGCGGGAGTCGAAGCTCCTACGAGCAGTACTTC.

The chain links TRBV7-2 to TRBJ2-7; the D gene is possibly TRBD2 (6 bases). This CDR3 has 14 amino acids. Germline V gene sequence: CDR1 SGHTA, CDR2 FQGNSA. V was cut by 3 bases and J by 2 bases, with 11 bases left in between. The CDR3 spells CASSFGGGPYEQYF. CDR3 coding DNA: TGTGCCAGCAGCTTCGGAGGAGGGCCCTACGAGCAGTACTTC.

The sample holds a few counts of this clonotype. The chain couples TRBV11-2 to TRBJ2-1; D gene unclear. Trimming stripped 4 bases from V and 9 bases from J, with 16 bases between. CDR3 length: 14 residues. CDR1 and CDR2 from the germline V gene are SGHAT and FQNNGV. CDR3 bases: TGTGCCAGCAGCTGGTCGAACCCATCAGGTGAGCAGTTCTTC. This translates into CASSWSNPSGEQFF.

This clonotype showed up just a few times. This chain uses TRBV19 with TRBJ2-4; D possibly corresponds to TRBD1 (5 bases). Germline assignment: CDR1 LNHDA and CDR2 SQIVND (reference sequence). Trimming took off 0 bases at V and 3 bases at J, with 21 bases between the two ends. This CDR3 has 19 amino acids. The CDR3 sequence: CASSIDFAGLAVRKNIQYF. DNA of the CDR3: TGTGCCAGTAGTATAGATTTCGCAGGGCTTGCCGTACGCAAAAACATTCAGTACTTC.

This clonotype came up many times. This chain uses TRBV7-6 with TRBJ2-3; 11 bases map to TRBD1. Trimming took 5 bases from V and 6 from J; bases not matched to a gene: 4. This CDR3 contains 14 residues. Germline V gene sequence: CDR1 SGHVS, CDR2 FNYEAQ. The CDR3 loop reads CASSGTGGPDTQYF. The CDR3 nucleotides are TGTGCCAGCAGCGGGACAGGGGGACCGGATACGCAGTATTTT.

The gene calls are TRBV7-9 and TRBJ2-7; 9 nucleotides align to TRBD1. The CDR3 consists of 14 residues. Germline values: CDR1 SEHNR, CDR2 FQNEAQ (reference sequence). After removal of 5 bases from V and 5 bases from J, the junction contained 7 bases not matched to a gene. CDR3 sequence: CASSTRQGVHEQYF. CDR3 nucleotides: TGTGCCAGCAGCACCCGACAGGGGGTCCACGAGCAGTACTTC.

This clonotype was seen many times. J is TRBJ2-3 and V is TRBV12-3 or TRBV12-4; 9 bases agree with TRBD1. This CDR3 spans 17 amino acids. V dropped 6 bases and J dropped 3; count of bases not matched to a gene: 13. CDR3 protein: CASRPNPGQGRTDTQYF. The CDR3 nucleotides are TGTGCCAGCAGACCAAACCCCGGACAGGGGAGGACAGATACGCAGTATTTT.